Listed below are T cell receptor beta chains from one sample, sequenced in a study of liver allograft versus peripheral blood T cells. TCRdb reprocessed the reads via MiXCR and lists one record per CDR3 protein. The table records around 11,000 distinct CDR3 sequences, 23% of them present only once. The origin of the receptors is a human patient who had a liver transplant. The graft donor may account for some of the T cells. The CDR3 runs from the conserved cysteine through the conserved F or W. D genes are given only for firm matches. Clone size appears in some rows only: once, few, many, or a class for an expanded clone.

J: TRBJ2-2; size: many; D: NA; V: TRBV19; DNA: TGTGCCACTAAATATATCGGGGAGCTGTTTTTT; CDR3: CATKYIGELFF
J: TRBJ2-7; size: NA; D: NA; V: TRBV20-1; DNA: TGCAGTGTTCAGGGGTCCGGCTCCTACGAGCAGTACTTC; CDR3: CSVQGSGSYEQYF
J: TRBJ2-5; size: medium-sized; D: NA; V: TRBV18; DNA: TGTGCCAGCTCTTTTATGGGGGCCGGGTACTACCGAGAGACCCAGTACTTC; CDR3: CASSFMGAGYYRETQYF
J: TRBJ2-7; size: NA; D: TRBD2; V: TRBV6-5; DNA: TGTGCCAGCAGATCCCGTGCGGGGGGATTCTACGAGCAGTACTTC; CDR3: CASRSRAGGFYEQYF
J: TRBJ1-2; size: medium-sized; D: TRBD1; V: TRBV24-1; DNA: TGTGCCACCAGTGAGTGGGGACAGGATAATGGCTACACCTTC; CDR3: CATSEWGQDNGYTF
J: TRBJ1-1; size: NA; D: TRBD1; V: TRBV16; DNA: TGTGCCAGCAGCCAATCTGGGACAGGGCTCATGAACACTGAAGCTTTCTTT; CDR3: CASSQSGTGLMNTEAFF
J: TRBJ2-5; size: few; D: NA; V: TRBV15; DNA: TGTGCCACCAGCAGAGCGATAGCGACGGAGACCCAGTACTTC; CDR3: CATSRAIATETQYF
J: TRBJ2-1; size: NA; D: NA; V: TRBV5-6; DNA: TGTGCCAGCAGCGAGATGAGCGGAAGCTCCTACAATGAGCAGTTCTTC; CDR3: CASSEMSGSSYNEQFF
J: TRBJ1-5; size: few; D: TRBD1; V: TRBV27; DNA: TGTGCCAGCAGTCCCAAACCCGGGACAGGGGGCCCGGGAGGAAGCAATCAGCCCCAGCATTTT; CDR3: CASSPKPGTGGPGGSNQPQHF
J: TRBJ2-1; size: NA; D: NA; V: TRBV27; DNA: TGTGCCAGCAGTTTAAGTCTAGCAGGATACAATGAGCAGTTCTTC; CDR3: CASSLSLAGYNEQFF
J: TRBJ2-5; size: NA; D: NA; V: TRBV19; DNA: TGTGCCAGTAGTATAGACACAGGAGGTGAGACCCAGTACTTC; CDR3: CASSIDTGGETQYF
J: TRBJ1-2; size: NA; D: TRBD1; V: TRBV9; DNA: TGTGCCAGCAGCTGGGGTGGACAGGGGCTTCGGTATGGCTACACCTTC; CDR3: CASSWGGQGLRYGYTF
J: TRBJ2-7; size: few; D: NA; V: TRBV19; DNA: TGTGCCAGTAGTCAACCCACCGGGACGGTCTCCTACGAGCAGTACTTC; CDR3: CASSQPTGTVSYEQYF
J: TRBJ1-4; size: medium-sized; D: NA; V: TRBV27; DNA: TGTGCCAGCAGTTTATTTCATCCGGGAAGGACTGACCGTAATGAAAAACTGTTTTTT; CDR3: CASSLFHPGRTDRNEKLFF
J: TRBJ2-3; size: NA; D: TRBD2; V: TRBV7-3; DNA: TGTGCCAGCAGCTTATGGGCTAGCGGGGAATCTAGCACAGATACGCAGTATTTT; CDR3: CASSLWASGESSTDTQYF
J: TRBJ1-6; size: NA; D: NA; V: TRBV11-2; DNA: TGTGCCAGCAGCTTTTGGCAGGGTGGTTCACCCCTCCACTTT; CDR3: CASSFWQGGSPLHF
J: TRBJ2-1; size: NA; D: TRBD1; V: TRBV27; DNA: TGTGCCAGCAGTTTATGGGACAGATACAATGAGCAGTTCTTC; CDR3: CASSLWDRYNEQFF
J: TRBJ1-1; size: medium-sized; D: TRBD1; V: TRBV5-6; DNA: TGTGCCAGCAGCTTGACAGGGGGCTTATCCGACACTGAAGCTTTCTTT; CDR3: CASSLTGGLSDTEAFF
J: TRBJ2-1; size: NA; D: NA; V: TRBV5-5; DNA: TGTGCCAGCAGCTTCTATAATGAGCAGTTCTTC; CDR3: CASSFYNEQFF
J: TRBJ2-7; size: medium-sized; D: NA; V: TRBV7-2; DNA: TGTGCCAGCAGCTTAACTCCACTCTCCCTCTACGAGCAGTACTTC; CDR3: CASSLTPLSLYEQYF
J: TRBJ1-6; size: medium-sized; D: NA; V: TRBV6-2/TRBV6-3; DNA: TGTGCCAGCAGTTACTCGAGGACAGTAAATTCACCCCTCCACTTT; CDR3: CASSYSRTVNSPLHF